Listed here are 5 T cell receptor beta chains from one sample, sequenced in a study of T cell responses to AZD1222 COVID-19 vaccine. Assay used: immunoSEQ multiplex PCR; TCRdb lists only in-frame clones, some missing. The data show about 86,000 clones, with around 90% seen just once and about 5.8% held by the top ten. The starting material was peripheral blood, obtained on day 0 of AZD1222 vaccination. Receptors originate from an adult in good health.

J is TRBJ2-5 and V is TRBV5-1; 8 bases line up with TRBD2. Trimming at V came to 0 bases and at J to 2 bases, leaving 6 bases not matched to a gene. The CDR3 runs 16 residues. CDR1 and CDR2 (germline): SGHRS, YFSETQ. The CDR3 nucleotides are TGCGCCAGCAGCTTGGCCCCGCTAGCGGGTCAAGAGACCCAGTACTTC. The encoded protein is CASSLAPLAGQETQYF.

This clone came up a few times. V usage is TRBV10-3 and J usage is TRBJ2-3; D unresolved. The V and J ends lost 7 bases and 5 bases respectively, with 13 bases between them. CDR3 length: 13 residues. Germline V lookup: CDR1 ENHRY, CDR2 SYGVKD. The CDR3 is CAINKDRGDTQYF. The CDR3 DNA reads as TGTGCCATCAACAAAGACCGCGGAGATACGCAGTATTTT.

The J gene is TRBJ2-2, the V gene TRBV2, with 7 bases matching TRBD2. V shed 5 bases and J 5 bases; nucleotides not matched to a gene: 8. Germline V gene lookup returns CDR1 SNHLY and CDR2 FYNNEI. The CDR3 is made up of 15 amino acids. CDR3 residues: CASSSREVWTGELFF. The CDR3 nucleotides are TGTGCCAGCAGTTCTCGGGAGGTTTGGACCGGGGAGCTGTTTTTT. Full variable domain (rest looked up from reference TRBV2 and TRBJ2-2): EPEVTQTPSHQVTQMGQEVILRCVPISNHLYFYWYRQILGQKVEFLVSFYNNEISEKSEIFDDQFSVERPDGSNFTLKIRSTKLEDSAMYFCASSSREVWTGELFFGEGSRLTVL.

This chain uses TRBV2 with TRBJ1-2, with a weak D call TRBD1 (5 bases). Trimming removed 1 base from V and 2 bases from J, with 11 bases in between. The CDR3 spans 15 residues. Germline V gene sequence: CDR1 SNHLY, CDR2 FYNNEI. The CDR3, as DNA: TGTGCCAGCAGTGAAGGGGGACGGTGGAACTATGGCTACACCTTC. This gives the protein CASSEGGRWNYGYTF.

The CDR3 reads CATSTGDEKLFF. The CDR3 coding sequence is TGTGCCACCTCGACAGGGGATGAAAAACTGTTTTTT. V is TRBV19 and J is TRBJ1-4; 8 nucleotides match TRBD1. In germline, CDR1 is LNHDA, CDR2 SQIVND (reference sequence). With 10 bases clipped from V and 6 bases from J, the junction kept 4 bases outside the gene matches. The CDR3 runs 12 residues.